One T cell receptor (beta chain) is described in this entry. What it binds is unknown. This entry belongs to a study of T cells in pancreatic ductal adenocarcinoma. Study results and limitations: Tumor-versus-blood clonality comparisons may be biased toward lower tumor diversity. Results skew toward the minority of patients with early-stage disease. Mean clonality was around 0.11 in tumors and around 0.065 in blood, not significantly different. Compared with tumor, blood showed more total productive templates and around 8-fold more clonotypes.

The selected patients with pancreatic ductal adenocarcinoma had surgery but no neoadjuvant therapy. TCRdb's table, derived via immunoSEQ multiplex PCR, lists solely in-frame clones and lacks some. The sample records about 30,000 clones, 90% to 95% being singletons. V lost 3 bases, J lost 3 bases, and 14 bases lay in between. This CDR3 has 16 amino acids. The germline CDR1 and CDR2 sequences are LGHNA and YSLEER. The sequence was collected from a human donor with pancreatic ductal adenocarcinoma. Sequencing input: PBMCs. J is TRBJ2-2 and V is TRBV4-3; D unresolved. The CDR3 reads CASSQVGTTYTGELFF. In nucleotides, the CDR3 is TGCGCCAGCAGCCAGGTAGGTACCACTTACACCGGGGAGCTGTTTTTT.